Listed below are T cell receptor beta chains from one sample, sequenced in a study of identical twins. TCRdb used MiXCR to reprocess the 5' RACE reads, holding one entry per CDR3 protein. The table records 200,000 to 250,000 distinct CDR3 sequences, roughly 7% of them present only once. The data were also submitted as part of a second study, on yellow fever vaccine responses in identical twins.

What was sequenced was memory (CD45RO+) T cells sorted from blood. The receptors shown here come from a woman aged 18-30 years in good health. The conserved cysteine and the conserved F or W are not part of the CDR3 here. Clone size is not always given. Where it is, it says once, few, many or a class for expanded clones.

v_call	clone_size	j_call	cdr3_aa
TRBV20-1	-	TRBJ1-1	SARGQGHTEAF
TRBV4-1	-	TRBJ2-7	ASSQAQPGSGRLNVGYEQY
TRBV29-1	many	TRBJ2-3	SVVAGDTQY
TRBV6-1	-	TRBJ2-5	ASSPMQTGLETQY
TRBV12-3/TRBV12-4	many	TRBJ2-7	ASSRGRGSYEQY
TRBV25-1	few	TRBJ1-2	ASSEGGRNYGYT
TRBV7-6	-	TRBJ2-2	ASSRTSGGTHTGELF
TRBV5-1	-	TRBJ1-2	ASSLAGGPYGYT
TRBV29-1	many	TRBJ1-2	SVESPGDGYT
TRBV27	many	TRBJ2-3	ASTKQGRTDTQY
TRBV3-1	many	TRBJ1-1	ASSQGQTNTEAF
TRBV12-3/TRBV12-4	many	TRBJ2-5	ASSRPGTQY
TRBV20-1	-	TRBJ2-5	SAPDAQETQY
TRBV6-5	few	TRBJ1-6	ASSYSGQSASPLH
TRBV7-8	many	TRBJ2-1	ASTLRGPYNEQF
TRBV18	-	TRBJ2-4	ASSLQGGENIQY
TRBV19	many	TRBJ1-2	ASSLRAAIANYGYT
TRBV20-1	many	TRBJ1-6	SARDEGDSPLH
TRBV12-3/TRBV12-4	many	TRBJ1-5	ASSLRQGDQPQH
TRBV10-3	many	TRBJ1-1	AIKPDRTNTEAF
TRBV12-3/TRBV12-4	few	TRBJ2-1	ASSGLAFYNEQF
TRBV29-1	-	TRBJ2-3	SVRDYSFSTDTQY
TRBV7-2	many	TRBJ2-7	ASSSVSGRGYEQY
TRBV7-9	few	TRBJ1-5	ASSAHKDTPKKPQH
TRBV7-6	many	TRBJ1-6	ASRDEGADSPLH
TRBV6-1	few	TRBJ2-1	ASRVGQTNEQF
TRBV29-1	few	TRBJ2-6	SVAGSGANVLT
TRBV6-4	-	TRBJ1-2	ASSATGAGLYGYT
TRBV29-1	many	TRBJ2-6	SAGTGTGANVLT